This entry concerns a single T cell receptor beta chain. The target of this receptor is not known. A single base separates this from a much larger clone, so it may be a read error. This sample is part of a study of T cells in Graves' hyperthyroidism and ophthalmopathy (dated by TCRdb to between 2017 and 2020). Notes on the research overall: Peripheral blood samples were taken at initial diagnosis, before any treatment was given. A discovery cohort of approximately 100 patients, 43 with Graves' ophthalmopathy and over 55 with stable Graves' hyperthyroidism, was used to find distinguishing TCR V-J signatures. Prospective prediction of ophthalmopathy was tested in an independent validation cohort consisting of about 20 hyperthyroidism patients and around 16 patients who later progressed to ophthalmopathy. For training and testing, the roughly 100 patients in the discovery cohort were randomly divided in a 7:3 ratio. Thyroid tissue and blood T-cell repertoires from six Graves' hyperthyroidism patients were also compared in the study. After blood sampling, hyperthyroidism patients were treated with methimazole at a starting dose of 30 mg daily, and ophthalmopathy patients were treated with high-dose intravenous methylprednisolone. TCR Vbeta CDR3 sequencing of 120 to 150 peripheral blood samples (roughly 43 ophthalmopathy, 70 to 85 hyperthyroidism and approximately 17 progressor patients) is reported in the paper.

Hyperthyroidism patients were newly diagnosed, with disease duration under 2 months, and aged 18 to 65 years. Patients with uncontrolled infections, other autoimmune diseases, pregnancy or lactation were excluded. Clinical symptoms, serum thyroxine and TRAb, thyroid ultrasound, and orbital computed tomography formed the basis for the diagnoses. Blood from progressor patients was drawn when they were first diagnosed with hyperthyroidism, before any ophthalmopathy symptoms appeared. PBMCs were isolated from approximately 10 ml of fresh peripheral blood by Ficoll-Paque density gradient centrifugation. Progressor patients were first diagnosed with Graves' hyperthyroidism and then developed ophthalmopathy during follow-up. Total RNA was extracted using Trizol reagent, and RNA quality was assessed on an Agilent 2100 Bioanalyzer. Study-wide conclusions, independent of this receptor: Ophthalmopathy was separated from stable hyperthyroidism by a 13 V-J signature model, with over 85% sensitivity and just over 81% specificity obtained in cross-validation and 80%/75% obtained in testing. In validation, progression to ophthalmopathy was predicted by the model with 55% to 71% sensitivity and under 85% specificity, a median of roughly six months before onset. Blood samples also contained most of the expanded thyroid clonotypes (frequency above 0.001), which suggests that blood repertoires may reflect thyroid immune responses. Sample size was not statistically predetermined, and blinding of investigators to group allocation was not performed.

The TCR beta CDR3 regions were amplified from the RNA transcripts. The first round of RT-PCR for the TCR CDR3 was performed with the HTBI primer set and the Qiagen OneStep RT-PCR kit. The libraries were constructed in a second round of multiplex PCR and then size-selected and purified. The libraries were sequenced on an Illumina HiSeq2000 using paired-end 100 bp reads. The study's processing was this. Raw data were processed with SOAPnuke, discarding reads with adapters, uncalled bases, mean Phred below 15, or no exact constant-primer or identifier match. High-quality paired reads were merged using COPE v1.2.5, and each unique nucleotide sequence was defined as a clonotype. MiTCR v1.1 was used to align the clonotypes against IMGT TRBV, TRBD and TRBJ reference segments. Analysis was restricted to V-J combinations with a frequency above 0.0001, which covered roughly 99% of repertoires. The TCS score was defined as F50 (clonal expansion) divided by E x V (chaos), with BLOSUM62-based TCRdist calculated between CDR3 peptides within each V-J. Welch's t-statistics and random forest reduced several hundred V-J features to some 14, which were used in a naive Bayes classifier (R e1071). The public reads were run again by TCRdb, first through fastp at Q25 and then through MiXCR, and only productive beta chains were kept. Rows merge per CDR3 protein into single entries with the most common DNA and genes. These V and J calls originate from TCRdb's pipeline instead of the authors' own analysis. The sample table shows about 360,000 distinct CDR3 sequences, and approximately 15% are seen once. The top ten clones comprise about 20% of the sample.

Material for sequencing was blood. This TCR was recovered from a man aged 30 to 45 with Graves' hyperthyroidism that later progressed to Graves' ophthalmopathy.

This receptor has the CDR3 CASNRGGMTQYF. The DNA reads TGTGCCAGCAATCGAGGTGGAATGACCCAGTACTTC. The rearrangement combines TRBV12-3 or TRBV12-4 with TRBJ2-5, with the D gene call left open. The junction shows trimming of 7 bases on V and 7 bases on J, plus 13 bases between the germline ends. The CDR3 goes from the cysteine to the phenylalanine over 12 residues. The sequence is cut down to CDR3 DNA, 36 bases in frame from base 1.